This TCR beta chain was found in a study of shared clonotypes between healthy human individuals. Profiling relied on immunoSEQ multiplex PCR, and the TCRdb table lists in-frame clones only, not all of them. Found here are roughly 850,000 clones, 90% to 98% of them singletons; the top ten hold less than 0.25%. The germline V and J ends were trimmed by 4 bases and 9 bases, with 10 bases remaining between them. Germline V gene lookup returns CDR1 SGHDT and CDR2 YYEEEE. The CDR3 covers 12 residues. Study-wide results and caveats: Owing to a small donor count, the genetic and exposure-history diversity represented was limited.

Naive CD8 cells, CD45RO-negative and positively selected for CCR7, excluded terminally differentiated effector memory CD45RA+ cells. Healthy HIV-negative adults without recent acute infections or vaccinations served as donors. With regard to this clone: Antigen: not known.

The V gene is TRBV5-6, the J gene TRBJ2-2; D assignment may be TRBD1 or TRBD2 (6 bases each). This TCR derives from a man younger than 40 in good health. Source material: naive CD8+ T cells sorted from blood. The CDR3 here is CASSPRGRELFF. The CDR3 coding sequence is TGTGCCAGCAGCCCTCGGGGGCGGGAGCTGTTTTTT.